These T cell receptor beta chains were read from a single sample in a study of blood T cell repertoires in COVID-19. TCRdb's table, derived via immunoSEQ multiplex PCR, lists solely in-frame clones and lacks some. The repertoire has approximately 170,000 clones, 80% to 90% of them found once; the top ten carry around 1.1%. Sequenced material: peripheral blood. The origin of the receptors is a man aged 25 to 40 with acute or convalescent COVID-19. CDR3s include the opening cysteine and the closing phenylalanine or tryptophan. The D gene is left open where the match is weak. Size tells how often a clone was seen (once, few, many) or the class of an expanded clone, and some rows leave it out.

d_gene | abundance | j_gene | v_gene | CDR3nt | CDR3aa
NA | NA | TRBJ1-6 | TRBV30 | TGTGCCTGGAGTGTGTCCCGTTCACCCCTCCACTTT | CAWSVSRSPLHF
NA | NA | TRBJ1-3 | TRBV7-9 | TGTGCCAGCAGACTCGACAGCTCCTCTGGAAACACCATATATTTT | CASRLDSSSGNTIYF
TRBD1 | NA | TRBJ1-2 | TRBV14 | TGTGCCAGCAGCCAATACAGGGGGAATGGCTACACCTTC | CASSQYRGNGYTF
NA | few | TRBJ1-1 | TRBV18 | TGTGCCAGCTCACCAGTCATCGGCGGGAACACTGAAGCTTTCTTT | CASSPVIGGNTEAFF
NA | few | TRBJ1-1 | TRBV6-5 | TGTGCCAGCAGTTACTCGGACAGACGGAACACTGAAGCTTTCTTT | CASSYSDRRNTEAFF
TRBD2 | once | TRBJ2-1 | TRBV2 | TGTGCCAGCAGTAAACTAGCGGGCCTGTCCTACAATGAGCAGTTCTTC | CASSKLAGLSYNEQFF
TRBD2 | NA | TRBJ2-1 | TRBV5-1 | TGCGCCAGCGCCAGTTTAGCGGGAAACTACAATGAGCAGTTCTTC | CASASLAGNYNEQFF
TRBD1 | NA | TRBJ1-1 | TRBV2 | TGTGCCAGCAGCCTAGGGGGCTGGAACACTGAAGCTTTCTTT | CASSLGGWNTEAFF
TRBD1 | few | TRBJ1-1 | TRBV3-1/TRBV3-2 | TGTGCCAGCAGCCTTGGACAGGATAGGAGTAACACTGAAGCTTTCTTT | CASSLGQDRSNTEAFF
NA | once | TRBJ1-4 | TRBV28 | TGTGCCAGCAGTTTAGGCGGGATCCGAGAAAAACTGTTTTTT | CASSLGGIREKLFF
NA | NA | TRBJ2-7 | TRBV6-5 | TGTGCCAGCACGGATGACAACTCCTACGAGCAGTACTTC | CASTDDNSYEQYF
NA | NA | TRBJ1-2 | TRBV5-1 | TGCGCCAGCAGCTTGTACACGGCGGAAGGCTACACCTTC | CASSLYTAEGYTF
NA | NA | TRBJ1-5 | TRBV7-6 | TGTGCCAGCAGTTCAGGATACCAGCCCCAGCATTTT | CASSSGYQPQHF
NA | NA | TRBJ1-4 | TRBV30 | TGTGCCTGGAGTGTAAAGGGGTTTGGGAATGAAAAACTGTTTTTT | CAWSVKGFGNEKLFF
TRBD1 | NA | TRBJ1-1 | TRBV27 | TGTGCCAGCCTTGGTTTCGGGACAGGGGCCACTGAAGCTTTCTTT | CASLGFGTGATEAFF
NA | few | TRBJ1-6 | TRBV21-1 | TGTGCCAGCAGCAGGCGACAGTCACCCCTCCACTTT | CASSRRQSPLHF
TRBD2 | NA | TRBJ2-7 | TRBV7-9 | TGTGCCAGCAGAGGGGAAGCGGGATTCTACGAGCAGTACTTC | CASRGEAGFYEQYF
NA | NA | TRBJ1-6 | TRBV5-1 | TGCGCCAGCAGCTTGGAAATCGTGTCAAGGGGCGATTCACCCCTCCACTTT | CASSLEIVSRGDSPLHF
TRBD1 | once | TRBJ2-1 | TRBV2 | TGTGCCAGCGCTGGGACAGCAACCTACAATGAGCAGTTCTTC | CASAGTATYNEQFF
NA | NA | TRBJ1-2 | TRBV9 | TGTGCCAGCAGCGGCGGGAATGGCTATGGCTACACCTTC | CASSGGNGYGYTF
NA | few | TRBJ2-1 | TRBV24-1 | TGTGCCACCAGTGACACAGGGAGGGCCGGGAATGAGCAGTTCTTC | CATSDTGRAGNEQFF
NA | few | TRBJ1-2 | TRBV19 | TGTGCCAGTAGGCGGGGGGTTAAAACTAACTATGGCTACACCTTC | CASRRGVKTNYGYTF
TRBD1 | NA | TRBJ2-5 | TRBV19 | TGTGCCAGTACCCCGGGACAGGGCAGGCAGACCCAGTACTTC | CASTPGQGRQTQYF
NA | NA | TRBJ1-5 | TRBV18 | TGTGCCAGCTCACCGACAGGACCTAATCAGCCCCAGCATTTT | CASSPTGPNQPQHF
TRBD1 | NA | TRBJ1-5 | TRBV4-2 | TGTGCCAGCAGCCAAGATCGGGACAGTAATCAGCCCCAGCATTTT | CASSQDRDSNQPQHF
TRBD1 | NA | TRBJ1-1 | TRBV6-5 | TGTGCCAGCAGAAAAGACTCAGGGGGTTACACTGAAGCTTTCTTT | CASRKDSGGYTEAFF
NA | NA | TRBJ2-1 | TRBV28 | TGTGCCAGCACGAGGGGGTACAATGAGCAGTTCTTC | CASTRGYNEQFF
TRBD1 | NA | TRBJ1-1 | TRBV5-1 | TGCGCCAGCAGCGACAGGGGGCAGGACACTGAAGCTTTCTTT | CASSDRGQDTEAFF
NA | NA | TRBJ2-7 | TRBV2 | TGTGCCAGCATGGGCGAATACGAGCAGTACTTC | CASMGEYEQYF
TRBD1 | few | TRBJ1-1 | TRBV4-1 | TGCGCCAGCAGCCGTCGGGACAGGTCAGGAGGGACTGAAGCTTTCTTT | CASSRRDRSGGTEAFF
NA | NA | TRBJ1-1 | TRBV12-3/TRBV12-4 | TGTGCCAGCGCGTTCTCGTCGAGCACTGAAGCTTTCTTT | CASAFSSSTEAFF
NA | NA | TRBJ1-4 | TRBV6-5 | TGTGCCAGCGTCTTACAGGGCTATAATGAAAAACTGTTTTTT | CASVLQGYNEKLFF
TRBD2 | NA | TRBJ2-3 | TRBV4-1 | TGCGCCAGCAGCCAAGATAGGTGGTTCCCGAGGAGCGGGGGAATCACAGATACGCAGTATTTT | CASSQDRWFPRSGGITDTQYF
NA | NA | TRBJ1-2 | TRBV28 | TGTGCCAGCAGGGTGAACTATAACTATGGCTACACCTTC | CASRVNYNYGYTF
NA | NA | TRBJ1-1 | TRBV18 | TGTGCCAGCTCACCAAACGCAGGTCTCGACACTGAAGCTTTCTTT | CASSPNAGLDTEAFF
NA | NA | TRBJ2-7 | TRBV27 | TGTGCCAGCAGTTCGAGGGTCCCCGACGAGCAGTACTTC | CASSSRVPDEQYF
NA | NA | TRBJ1-3 | TRBV3-1/TRBV3-2 | TGTGCCAGCGAACAGTCTGGAAACACCATATATTTT | CASEQSGNTIYF
NA | NA | TRBJ2-3 | TRBV5-1 | TGCGCCAGCAGCTCCCCCGGGGGCACAGATACGCAGTATTTT | CASSSPGGTDTQYF
TRBD1 | NA | TRBJ2-3 | TRBV5-4 | TGTGCCAGCAGCTTGGCTCCGGGACAGATCACAGATACGCAGTATTTT | CASSLAPGQITDTQYF
NA | NA | TRBJ1-1 | TRBV19 | TGTGCCAGCGTGGGGGCCACTGAAGCTTTCTTT | CASVGATEAFF
NA | NA | TRBJ1-2 | TRBV28 | TGTGCCAGCAGTTATGGGCATTGGGCTAACTATGGCTACACCTTC | CASSYGHWANYGYTF
NA | NA | TRBJ1-4 | TRBV5-1 | TGCGCCAGCAGCGCGGCGGTAGGGGATGAAAAACTGTTTTTT | CASSAAVGDEKLFF
NA | NA | TRBJ1-2 | TRBV25-1 | TGTGCCAGCAGTGAAGGAGGGCAAATGTACTATGGCTACACCTTC | CASSEGGQMYYGYTF
TRBD1 | NA | TRBJ1-1 | TRBV2 | TGTGCCAGCAGAAGGACAGGGGACACTGAAGCTTTCTTT | CASRRTGDTEAFF
TRBD2 | NA | TRBJ2-1 | TRBV5-6 | TGTGCCAGCAGCTTGGCAATAGCGGGAACGGGGGGTTGGGATGAGCAGTTCTTC | CASSLAIAGTGGWDEQFF
NA | few | TRBJ2-2 | TRBV5-1 | TGCGCCAGCAGCTTGACTGTGCCGGTCGCGAACACCGGGGAGCTGTTTTTT | CASSLTVPVANTGELFF
TRBD1 | NA | TRBJ1-5 | TRBV7-2 | TGTGCCAGCAGCCCAGGACAGGGGCGCCAACCCCAGCATTTT | CASSPGQGRQPQHF
NA | NA | TRBJ1-4 | TRBV5-4 | TGTGCCAGCAGCCCCTCCCAGGGTGCCCCTGGTGAAAAACTGTTTTTT | CASSPSQGAPGEKLFF
NA | NA | TRBJ1-6 | TRBV30 | TGTGCCTGGAGTGTAATAGTCCACCGGTCACCCCTCCACTTT | CAWSVIVHRSPLHF
TRBD1 | NA | TRBJ2-3 | TRBV27 | TGTGCCAGCAGTTTATCTTGGACAGGGGGTGCTACGCAGTATTTT | CASSLSWTGGATQYF
NA | once | TRBJ1-1 | TRBV5-1 | TGCGCCAGCAGCCCTAGAGGGACACCGAACACTGAAGCTTTCTTT | CASSPRGTPNTEAFF
TRBD1 | NA | TRBJ2-7 | TRBV14 | TGTGCCAGCAGCCAGGCGACAGGGGGCCACGAGCAGTACTTC | CASSQATGGHEQYF
NA | few | TRBJ2-3 | TRBV28 | TGTGCCAGCAGTCCCCTCGCAGATACGCAGTATTTT | CASSPLADTQYF